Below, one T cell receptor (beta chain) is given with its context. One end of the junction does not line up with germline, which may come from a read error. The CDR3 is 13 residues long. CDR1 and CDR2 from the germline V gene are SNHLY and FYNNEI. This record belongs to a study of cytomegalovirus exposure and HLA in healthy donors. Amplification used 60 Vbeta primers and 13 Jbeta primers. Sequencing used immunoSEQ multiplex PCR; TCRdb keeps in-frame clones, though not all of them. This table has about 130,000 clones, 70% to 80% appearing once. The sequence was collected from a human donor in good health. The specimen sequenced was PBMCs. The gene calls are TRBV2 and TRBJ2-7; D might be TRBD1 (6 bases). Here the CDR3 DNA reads TGTGCCGGCAGTGTAAGGGGGATGGGCGAGCAGTACTTC. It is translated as CAGSVRGMGEQYF.